This T cell receptor (beta chain) was obtained from a study of T cells in Graves' hyperthyroidism and ophthalmopathy. Whole-study results and caveats: Most thyroid clonotypes expanded above 0.001 were also detected in blood.

As concerns this clonotype: Antigen unknown.

Used for diagnoses were clinical symptoms, serum thyroxine and TRAb, thyroid ultrasound and orbital computed tomography. What was amplified from RNA transcripts were TCR beta CDR3 regions. TCR CDR3 regions were first amplified by RT-PCR with HTBI primers. TCRdb reprocessed the multiplex PCR reads with MiXCR, giving one entry per CDR3 protein. The data show 650,000 to 850,000 distinct CDR3 sequences, roughly a sixth seen once. The ends were cut back, 5 bases at V and 5 bases at J, with 15 bases in the middle. The CDR3 runs to 15 residues. Germline V lookup: CDR1 LNHNV, CDR2 YYDKDF (reference sequence).

This chain joins TRBV15 and TRBJ2-2, with D possibly TRBD2 on 6 matching bases. Input material: blood. The receptor was derived from a woman between 50 and 59 years old with Graves' hyperthyroidism that later progressed to Graves' ophthalmopathy. CDR3 loop: CATSQPDRGTGELFF. CDR3 DNA: TGTGCCACCAGCCAACCTGACCGGGGGACCGGGGAGCTGTTTTTT.